The 12 T cell receptor beta chains below were found in one sample sequenced in a study of T cell responses to AZD1222 COVID-19 vaccine. The protocol was immunoSEQ multiplex PCR, while the TCRdb copy is restricted to in-frame clones and leaves out a portion. Among 120,000 or so clones listed, about 93% were seen once. The sequencing used peripheral blood, collected 28 days after the second AZD1222 dose. These receptor sequences come from an adult who received the AZD1222 COVID-19 vaccine.

V gene TRBV10-1 combines with J gene TRBJ1-1; D unresolved. The CDR3 length is 14 residues. The V end lost 3 bases, the J end lost 3 bases, and 11 bases lay between the germline ends. Germline CDR1 reads WNHNN; CDR2 reads SYGVQD (reference sequence). CDR3 region: CASSEAGKDTEAFF. CDR3 coding DNA: TGCGCCAGCAGTGAAGCGGGGAAAGACACTGAAGCTTTCTTT.

The chain combines TRBV19 with TRBJ2-7; 8 nucleotides agree with TRBD2. V was clipped by 3 bases and J by 2 bases; unmatched bases: 6. The CDR3 runs 15 residues. Germline values: CDR1 LNHDA, CDR2 SQIVND (reference sequence). CDR3 nucleotides: TGTGCCAGTAGTATCAGACTAGCGTCTACCTACGAGCAGTACTTC. Its protein is CASSIRLASTYEQYF.

V and J are TRBV7-6 and TRBJ1-1, with TRBD1 matching over 8 bases. Trimming at V came to 5 bases and at J to 11 bases, leaving 7 bases not matched to a gene. This CDR3 comprises 12 residues. CDR1 SGHVS and CDR2 FNYEAQ come from the germline V gene. The CDR3 nucleotides are TGTGCCAGCAGCCTTGGACAGGGCGATGCTTTCTTT. Its translation: CASSLGQGDAFF. Full variable domain (missing parts from reference TRBV7-6 and TRBJ1-1): GAGVSQSPRYKVTKRGQDVALRCDPISGHVSLYWYRQALGQGPEFLTYFNYEAQQDKSGLPNDRFSAERPEGSISTLTIQRTEQRDSAMYRCASSLGQGDAFFGQGTRLTVV.

The chain joins TRBV14 to TRBJ1-3; possible D gene TRBD1, 5 bases. The V end lost 3 bases, the J end lost 1 base, and 16 bases lay between the germline ends. The CDR3 runs 17 residues. Germline CDR1 SGHDN, CDR2 FVKESK. CDR3 loop: CASSHELGDRSGNTIYF. The DNA for the CDR3 is TGTGCCAGCAGCCACGAGTTGGGTGACAGATCTGGAAACACCATATATTTT.

This CDR3 is CASSSELRTSRYNEQFF. In DNA form, the CDR3 reads TGTGCCAGCAGCTCCGAGCTTAGGACTAGCAGATACAATGAGCAGTTCTTC. The chain links TRBV5-4 to TRBJ2-1, with 8 bases matching TRBD2. From germline, CDR1 is SGHNT and CDR2 YYREEE (reference sequence). J gave up 4 bases and V 3 bases, and 12 bases lay outside the gene matches. The CDR3 consists of 17 residues.

This clone has just one count. The CDR3 loop reads CASSSGTAPGNYGYTF. The CDR3, as DNA: TGTGCCAGCTCATCCGGGACAGCCCCGGGGAACTATGGCTACACCTTC. The J gene is TRBJ1-2, the V gene TRBV18, with TRBD1 matching over 7 bases. Germline trimming cut 5 bases from V and 2 bases from J; bases unmatched to any gene: 11. Looked up from germline, CDR1 is KGHSH and CDR2 is LQKENI. The CDR3 covers 16 residues.

The genes are TRBV25-1 and TRBJ1-2; 8 nucleotides line up with TRBD1. The germline V gene encodes CDR1 MGHDK and CDR2 SYGVNS. Trimming removed 5 bases from V and 8 bases from J; junction bases left unmatched: 1. This CDR3 is 11 amino acids long. CDR3 DNA: TGTGCCAGCAGTCCAGGGGGCGGCTACACCTTC. Encoded protein: CASSPGGGYTF.

The J gene is TRBJ2-1, the V gene TRBV5-6, with D possibly matching TRBD2 (5 bases). Germline V gene data show CDR1 as SGHDT and CDR2 as YYEEEE. The CDR3 covers 17 residues. V lost 1 base and J lost 0, with 14 bases in between. The CDR3, as DNA: TGTGCCAGCAGCTTGTCGCCCGGGAAGGGCTCCTACAATGAGCAGTTCTTC. Translating gives CASSLSPGKGSYNEQFF.

This chain connects TRBV5-4 to TRBJ2-7, with D maybe TRBD2 (5 bases). Trimming took 0 bases from V and 7 from J, leaving 17 bases between them. Germline-derived CDR1 and CDR2 are SGHNT and YYREEE (reference sequence). This CDR3 contains 15 residues. CDR3 sequence: CASSLDPSSWEEQYF. As DNA, the CDR3 is TGTGCCAGCAGCTTGGATCCTAGCTCATGGGAGGAGCAGTACTTC.

This clone appeared once. This rearrangement joins TRBV9 to TRBJ2-1, with 8 bases that match TRBD1. With V trimmed by 1 base and J by 7 bases, 16 bases remained unmatched. The CDR3 has 18 residues. Germline loops: CDR1 SGDLS, CDR2 YYNGEE. Here the CDR3 reads CASSVYPLGQGAWNEQFF. The CDR3 nucleotides are TGTGCCAGCAGCGTATACCCCCTGGGGCAGGGGGCTTGGAATGAGCAGTTCTTC.

The gene calls are TRBV7-9 and TRBJ1-6; D gene unclear. This CDR3 is 12 amino acids long. Per the germline V gene, CDR1 is SEHNR and CDR2 is FQNEAQ (reference sequence). The V end was cut by 11 bases, the J end by 7 bases, with 12 bases between. Here the CDR3 reads CAVREENSPLHF. DNA of the CDR3: TGTGCCGTCCGCGAGGAAAATTCACCCCTCCACTTT.

A few counts support this clone. The J gene is TRBJ1-3, the V gene TRBV6-6; D is undetermined. Germline V gives CDR1 MNHNY, CDR2 SVGAGI (reference sequence). Trimming shortened V by 5 bases and J by 7 bases, and 9 bases separated the two germline ends. This CDR3 has 12 residues. The CDR3 DNA follows: TGTGCCAGCAGTCGCCCTAGGAACACCATATATTTT. Translation gives CASSRPRNTIYF.